These 10 T cell receptor beta chains share one sample of origin, sequenced in a study of identical twins. Each CDR3 protein is one row after TCRdb ran MiXCR on the 5' RACE reads. The data hold hundreds of thousands of distinct CDR3 sequences, with about 7.5% observed a single time. This sample also belongs to another study, concerning yellow fever vaccine responses in identical twins.

Sequences were obtained from CD8+ T cells sorted from blood. The receptors originated from a young woman in good health.

This clonotype has ten or more counts. The V call is TRBV7-8, the J call TRBJ2-5, with D possibly being TRBD1 (7 bases). Per germline, CDR1 SGHVS and CDR2 FQNEAQ. The ends were cut back, 1 base at V and 5 bases at J, with 11 bases in the middle. The CDR3 length is 14 residues. The CDR3 nucleotides are TGTGCCAGCAGCTTAGATCCAGGGGGGGAGACCCAGTACTTC. Translation gives CASSLDPGGETQYF.

The rearrangement joins TRBV3-1 to TRBJ1-4; D call uncertain. Trimming took 0 bases from V and 10 from J, leaving 18 bases between them. CDR1 is LGHDT, CDR2 YNNKEL, per germline (reference sequence). The CDR3 length is 16 residues. CDR3 DNA sequence: TGTGCCAGCAGCCAAGAGTCGGACCGGGATTTCGGAAAACTGTTTTTT. This codes for CASSQESDRDFGKLFF.

This clonotype was recorded at least ten times. This chain uses TRBV7-8 with TRBJ1-5; maybe TRBD1 (5 bases). Between the trimmed V and J ends, which lost 1 base and 4 bases, there was a span of 11 bases. The CDR3 runs 15 residues. In germline, CDR1 is SGHVS, CDR2 FQNEAQ. CDR3 residues: CASSLGGQGNQPQHF. CDR3 DNA sequence: TGTGCCAGCAGCTTAGGGGGCCAGGGAAATCAGCCCCAGCATTTT.

This clonotype was counted many times. This chain joins TRBV7-8 and TRBJ2-4, with 7 bases identical to TRBD2. Looked up from germline, CDR1 is SGHVS and CDR2 is FQNEAQ. The CDR3 loop spans 16 amino acids. V gave up 5 bases and J gave up 0 bases; unmatched junction bases: 7. The CDR3 nucleotides read TGTGCCAGCAGCGAAGGGAGGGTTGAAGCCAAAAACATTCAGTACTTC. Translation gives CASSEGRVEAKNIQYF.

In this sample, this clonotype turned up many times. The genes are TRBV4-1 and TRBJ2-7, with 9 nucleotides matching TRBD2. Germline V gene sequence: CDR1 MGHRA, CDR2 YSYEKL. This CDR3 is built from 13 residues. V lost 5 bases, J lost 7 bases, and 6 bases stayed unmatched. CDR3 nucleotide sequence: TGCGCCAGCAGCTACGGACTAGCGAGGGAGCAGTACGTC. Its translation: CASSYGLAREQYV.

This clonotype came up a few times. The gene calls are TRBV20-1 and TRBJ2-5; 9 bases align to TRBD1. The CDR3 runs to 16 residues. Trimming cost V 3 bases and J 7 bases; bases outside gene matches: 15. The germline V gene has CDR1 DFQATT and CDR2 SNEGSKA (reference sequence). The CDR3 bases are TGCAGTGCTAGCGCCTTGCTTGGGACAGGGTATCCGACCCAGTACTTC. It codes for CSASALLGTGYPTQYF.

This clonotype was seen many times. The chain joins TRBV12-3 or TRBV12-4 to TRBJ2-3; D remains ambiguous. V shed 2 bases and J shed 3 bases, with 9 bases lying between them. This CDR3 is built from 14 residues. As DNA, the CDR3 is TGTGCCAGCAGTTTACACCTAAGGACAGATACGCAGTATTTT. Its translation: CASSLHLRTDTQYF.

The rearrangement links TRBV5-6 to TRBJ2-5, with 7 bases identical to TRBD2. Germline assignment: CDR1 SGHDT and CDR2 YYEEEE. J was trimmed by 2 bases and V by 1 base; bases with no gene match: 14. CDR3 length: 18 residues. CDR3: CASSLFSWMAGEQETQYF. The DNA of the CDR3 is TGTGCCAGCAGCTTGTTCAGCTGGATGGCGGGGGAGCAAGAGACCCAGTACTTC.

This clonotype was counted between two and nine times. V and J are TRBV5-1 and TRBJ2-5, with 11 bases that match TRBD2. Trimming at V came to 0 bases and at J to 0 bases, leaving 7 bases not matched to a gene. The CDR3 contains 18 residues. The germline gives CDR1 SGHRS, CDR2 YFSETQ. The CDR3 DNA reads TGCGCCAGCAGCTTGGCACTAGCGGGGGAATTGTACCAAGAGACCCAGTACTTC. Its translation is CASSLALAGELYQETQYF.

This clonotype came up many times. V and J are TRBV4-1 and TRBJ2-2; 10 positions agree with TRBD2. Germline loops: CDR1 MGHRA, CDR2 YSYEKL. The V segment lost 5 bases and the J segment 6 bases; nucleotides outside the gene matches: 12. The CDR3 runs to 17 residues. This chain's CDR3 is CASSASSGGPISGELFF. DNA of the CDR3: TGCGCCAGCAGCGCGTCTAGCGGGGGCCCAATATCCGGGGAGCTGTTTTTT.